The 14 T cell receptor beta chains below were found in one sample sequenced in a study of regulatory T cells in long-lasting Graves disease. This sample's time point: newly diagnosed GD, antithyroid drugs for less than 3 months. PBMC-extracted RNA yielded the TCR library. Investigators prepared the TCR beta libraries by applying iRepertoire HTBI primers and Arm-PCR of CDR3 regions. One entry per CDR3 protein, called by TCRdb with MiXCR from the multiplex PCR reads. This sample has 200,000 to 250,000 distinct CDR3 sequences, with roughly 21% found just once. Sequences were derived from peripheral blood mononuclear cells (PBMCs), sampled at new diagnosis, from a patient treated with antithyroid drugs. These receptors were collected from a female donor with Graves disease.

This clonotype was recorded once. The CDR3 spells CASSFRLRGSRTEAFF. The DNA of the CDR3 is TGTGCCAGCAGTTTCCGGTTGAGGGGGAGCAGGACTGAAGCTTTCTTT. The chain recombines TRBV12-3 or TRBV12-4 with TRBJ1-1, with D perhaps matching TRBD1 (6 bases). Trimming cost V 3 bases and J 5 bases, with 19 bases left between them. The CDR3 extends over 16 amino acids.

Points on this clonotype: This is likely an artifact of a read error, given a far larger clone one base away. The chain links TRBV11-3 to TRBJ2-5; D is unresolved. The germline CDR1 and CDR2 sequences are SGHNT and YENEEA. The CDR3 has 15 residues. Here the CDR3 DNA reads TGTGCCAACAGCCTAGGCCTTGGCTTCCAAGAGACCCAGTACTTC. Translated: CANSLGLGFQETQYF.

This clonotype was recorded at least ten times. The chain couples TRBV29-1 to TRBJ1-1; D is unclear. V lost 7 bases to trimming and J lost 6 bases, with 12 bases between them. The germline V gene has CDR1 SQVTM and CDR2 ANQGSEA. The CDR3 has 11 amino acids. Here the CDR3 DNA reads TGCAGCGCGGCGGACGTTTCTGAAGCTTTCTTT. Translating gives CSAADVSEAFF.

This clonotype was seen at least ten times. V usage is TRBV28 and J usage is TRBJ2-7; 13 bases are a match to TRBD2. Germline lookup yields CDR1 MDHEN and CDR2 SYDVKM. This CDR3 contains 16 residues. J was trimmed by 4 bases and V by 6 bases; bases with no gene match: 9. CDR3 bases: TGTGCCAGCAGGAAAGTGGGACTAGCGGGGAGGTACGAGCAGTACTTC. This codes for CASRKVGLAGRYEQYF.

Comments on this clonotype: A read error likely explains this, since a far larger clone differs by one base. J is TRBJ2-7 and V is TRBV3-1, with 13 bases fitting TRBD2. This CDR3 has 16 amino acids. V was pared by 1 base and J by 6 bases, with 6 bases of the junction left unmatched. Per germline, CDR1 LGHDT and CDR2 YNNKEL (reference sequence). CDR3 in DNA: TGTGCCAGCAGCCAAGCCCCACTAGCGGGAGGGCGCGAGCAGTACTTC. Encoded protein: CASSQAPLAGGREQYF.

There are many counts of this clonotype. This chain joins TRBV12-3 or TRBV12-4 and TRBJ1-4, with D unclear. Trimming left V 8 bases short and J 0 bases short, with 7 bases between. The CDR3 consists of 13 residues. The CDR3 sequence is CASGRATNEKLFF. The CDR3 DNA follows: TGTGCCAGCGGCCGCGCAACTAATGAAAAACTGTTTTTT.

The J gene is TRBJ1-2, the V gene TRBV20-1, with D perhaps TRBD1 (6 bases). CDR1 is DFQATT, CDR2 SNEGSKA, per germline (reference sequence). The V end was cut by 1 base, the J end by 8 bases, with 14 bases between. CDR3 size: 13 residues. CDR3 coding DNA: TGCAGTGCTAGAGGATTACAGGGAGGGGGCTACACCTTC. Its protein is CSARGLQGGGYTF.

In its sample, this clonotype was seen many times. The CDR3: CASRYGGGGDQPQHF. Here the CDR3 DNA reads TGTGCCAGCAGATACGGTGGCGGGGGGGATCAGCCCCAGCATTTT. The V call is TRBV6-5, the J call TRBJ1-5, with D possibly being TRBD1 (5 bases). Trimming cost V 6 bases and J 5 bases, with 17 bases left between them. There are 15 residues in the CDR3. From germline, CDR1 is MNHEY and CDR2 SVGAGI.

The CDR3 DNA sequence: TGTGCCAGTAGTATAGGCACGGGGAACTCCGGAAACACCATATATTTT. This codes for CASSIGTGNSGNTIYF. The gene calls are TRBV19 and TRBJ1-3; the D is unclear. The CDR3 runs 16 residues. Trimming shortened V by 1 base and J by 4 bases, and 14 bases separated the two germline ends. The V gene's germline CDR1 is LNHDA and CDR2 SQIVND (reference sequence).

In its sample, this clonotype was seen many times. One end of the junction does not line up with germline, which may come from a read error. The CDR3, as DNA: TGCGCGACCGGGGGAGTTGGTTACAATGAGCAGTTCTTC. Amino acid sequence: CATGGVGYNEQFF. The chain recombines TRBV28 with TRBJ2-1; tentatively, D is TRBD2 (6 bases). This CDR3 has 13 residues. Looked up from germline, CDR1 is MDHEN and CDR2 is SYDVKM.

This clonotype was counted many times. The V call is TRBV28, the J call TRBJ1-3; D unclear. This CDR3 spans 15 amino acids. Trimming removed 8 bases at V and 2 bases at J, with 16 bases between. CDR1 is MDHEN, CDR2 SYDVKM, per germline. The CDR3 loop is CASRVSTLPGNTIYF. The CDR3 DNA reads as TGTGCCAGCCGCGTCAGCACATTGCCTGGAAACACCATATATTTT.

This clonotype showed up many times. The CDR3 loop reads CASRRETRNQPQHF. In nucleotides, the CDR3 is TGTGCCAGCAGACGGGAGACTCGCAATCAGCCCCAGCATTTT. The V gene is TRBV6-1, the J gene TRBJ1-5; D uncertain. The CDR3 sequence is 14 residues long. Germline lookup yields CDR1 MNHNS and CDR2 SASEGT. The V and J ends lost 6 bases and 2 bases respectively, with 11 bases between them.

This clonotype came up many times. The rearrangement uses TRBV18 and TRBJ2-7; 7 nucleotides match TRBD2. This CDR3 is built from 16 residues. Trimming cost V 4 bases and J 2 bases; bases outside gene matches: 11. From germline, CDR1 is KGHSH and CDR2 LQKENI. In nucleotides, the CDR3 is TGTGCCAGCTCACGACAGAGCGGGACGGTTGCCTACGAGCAGTACTTC. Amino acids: CASSRQSGTVAYEQYF.

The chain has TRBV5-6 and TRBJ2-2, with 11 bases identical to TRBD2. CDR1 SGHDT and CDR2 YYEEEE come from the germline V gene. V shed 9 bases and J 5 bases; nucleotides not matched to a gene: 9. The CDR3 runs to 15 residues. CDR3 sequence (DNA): TGTGCCACCGGGGAAACTAGCGGGAGTACCGGGGAGCTGTTTTTT. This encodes CATGETSGSTGELFF.